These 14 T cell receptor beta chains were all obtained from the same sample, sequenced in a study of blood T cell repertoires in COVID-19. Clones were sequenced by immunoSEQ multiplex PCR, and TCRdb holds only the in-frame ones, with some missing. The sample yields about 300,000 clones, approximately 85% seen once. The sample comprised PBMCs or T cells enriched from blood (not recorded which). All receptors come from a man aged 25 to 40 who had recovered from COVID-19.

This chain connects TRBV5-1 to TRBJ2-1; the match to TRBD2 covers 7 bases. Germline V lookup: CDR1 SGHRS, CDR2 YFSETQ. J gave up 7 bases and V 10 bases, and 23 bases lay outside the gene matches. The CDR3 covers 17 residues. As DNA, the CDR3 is TGCGCCCGCTGCTTGGGCCCTGGTGGGGGGGGTGGGAATGAGCAGTTCTTC. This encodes CARCLGPGGGGGNEQFF.

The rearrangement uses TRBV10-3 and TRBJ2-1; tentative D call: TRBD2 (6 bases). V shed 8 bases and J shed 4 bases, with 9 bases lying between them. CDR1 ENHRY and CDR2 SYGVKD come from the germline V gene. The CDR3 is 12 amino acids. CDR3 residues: CAIRRGYNEQFF. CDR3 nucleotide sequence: TGTGCCATCCGGAGGGGATACAATGAGCAGTTCTTC.

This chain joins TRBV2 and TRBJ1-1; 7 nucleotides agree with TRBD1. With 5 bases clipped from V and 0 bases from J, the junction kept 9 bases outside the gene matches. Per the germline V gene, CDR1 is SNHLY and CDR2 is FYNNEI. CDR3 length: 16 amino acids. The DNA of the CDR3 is TGTGCCAGCAGTAGAACAGGGGCGTGGGTGAACACTGAAGCTTTCTTT. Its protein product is CASSRTGAWVNTEAFF.

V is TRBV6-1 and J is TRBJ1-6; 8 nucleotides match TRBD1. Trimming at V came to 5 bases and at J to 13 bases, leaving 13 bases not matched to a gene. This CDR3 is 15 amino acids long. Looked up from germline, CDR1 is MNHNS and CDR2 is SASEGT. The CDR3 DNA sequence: TGTGCCAGCAGTTGGGGACAGGCGGCGGGTTCGCCCCTCCACTTT. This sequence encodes CASSWGQAAGSPLHF.

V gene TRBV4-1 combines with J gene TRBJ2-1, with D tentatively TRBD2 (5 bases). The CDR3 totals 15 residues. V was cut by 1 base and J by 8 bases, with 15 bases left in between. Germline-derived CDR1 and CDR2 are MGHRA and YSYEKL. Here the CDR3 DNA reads TGCGCCAGCAGCCAAGCCGTGGTAGCGATCTATGAGCAGTTCTTC. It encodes CASSQAVVAIYEQFF.

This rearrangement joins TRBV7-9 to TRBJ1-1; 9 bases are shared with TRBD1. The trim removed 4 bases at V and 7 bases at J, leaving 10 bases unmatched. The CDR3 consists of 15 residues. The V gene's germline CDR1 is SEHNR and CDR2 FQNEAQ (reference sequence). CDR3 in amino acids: CASSSYGTGSGEAFF. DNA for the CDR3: TGTGCCAGCAGCTCATACGGGACAGGGAGCGGTGAAGCTTTCTTT.

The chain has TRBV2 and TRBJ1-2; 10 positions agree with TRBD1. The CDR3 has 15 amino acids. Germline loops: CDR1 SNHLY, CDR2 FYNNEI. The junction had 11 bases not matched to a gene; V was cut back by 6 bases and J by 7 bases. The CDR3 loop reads CASSREGTGDGGYTF. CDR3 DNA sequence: TGTGCCAGCAGCCGGGAGGGGACAGGGGATGGTGGCTACACCTTC. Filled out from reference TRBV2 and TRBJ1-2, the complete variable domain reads EPEVTQTPSHQVTQMGQEVILRCVPISNHLYFYWYRQILGQKVEFLVSFYNNEISEKSEIFDDQFSVERPDGSNFTLKIRSTKLEDSAMYFCASSREGTGDGGYTFGSGTRLTVV.

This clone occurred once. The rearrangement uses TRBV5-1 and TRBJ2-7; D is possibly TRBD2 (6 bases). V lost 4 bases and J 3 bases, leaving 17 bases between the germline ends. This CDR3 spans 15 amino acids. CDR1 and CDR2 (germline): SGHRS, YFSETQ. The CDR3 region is CASSLQTSRGYEQYF. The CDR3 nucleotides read TGCGCCAGCAGCCTACAGACTAGTAGGGGCTACGAGCAGTACTTC.

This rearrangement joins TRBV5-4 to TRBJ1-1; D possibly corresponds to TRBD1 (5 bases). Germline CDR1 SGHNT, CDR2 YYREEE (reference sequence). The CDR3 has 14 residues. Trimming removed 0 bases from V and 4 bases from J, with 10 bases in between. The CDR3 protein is CASSLAGGATEAFF. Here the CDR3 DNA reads TGTGCCAGCAGCTTGGCGGGAGGGGCCACTGAAGCTTTCTTT.

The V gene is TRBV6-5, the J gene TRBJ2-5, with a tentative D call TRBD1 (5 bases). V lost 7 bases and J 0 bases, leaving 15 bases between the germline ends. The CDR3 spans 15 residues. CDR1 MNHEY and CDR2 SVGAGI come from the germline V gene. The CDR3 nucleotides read TGTGCCAGCAAAACCATCCAGGGCTACCAAGAGACCCAGTACTTC. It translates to CASKTIQGYQETQYF.

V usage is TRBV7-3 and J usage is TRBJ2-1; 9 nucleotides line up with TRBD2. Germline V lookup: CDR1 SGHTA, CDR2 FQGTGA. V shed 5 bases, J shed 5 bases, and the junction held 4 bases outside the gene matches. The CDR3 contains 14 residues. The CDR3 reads CASSRGGADNEQFF. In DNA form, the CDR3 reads TGTGCCAGCAGCCGCGGGGGGGCGGACAATGAGCAGTTCTTC.

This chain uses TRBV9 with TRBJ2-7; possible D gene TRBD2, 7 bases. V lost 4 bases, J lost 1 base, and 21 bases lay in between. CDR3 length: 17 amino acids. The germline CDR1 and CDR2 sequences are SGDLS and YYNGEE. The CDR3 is CASSHPLAGAGSYEQYF. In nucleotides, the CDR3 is TGTGCCAGCAGCCACCCCCTTGCGGGGGCCGGGTCCTACGAGCAGTACTTC.

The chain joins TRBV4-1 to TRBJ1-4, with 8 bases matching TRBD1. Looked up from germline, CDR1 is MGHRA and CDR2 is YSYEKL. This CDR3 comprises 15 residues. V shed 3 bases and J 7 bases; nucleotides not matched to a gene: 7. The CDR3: CASSQMIDRGEKLFF. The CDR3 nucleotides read TGCGCCAGCAGCCAGATGATAGACAGGGGTGAAAAACTGTTTTTT.

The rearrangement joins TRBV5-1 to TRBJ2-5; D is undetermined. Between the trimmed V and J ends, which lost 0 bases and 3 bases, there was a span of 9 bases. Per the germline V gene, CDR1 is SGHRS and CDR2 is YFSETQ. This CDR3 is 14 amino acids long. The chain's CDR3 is CASSLARKEETQYF. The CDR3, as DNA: TGCGCCAGCAGCTTGGCCAGGAAAGAAGAGACCCAGTACTTC.